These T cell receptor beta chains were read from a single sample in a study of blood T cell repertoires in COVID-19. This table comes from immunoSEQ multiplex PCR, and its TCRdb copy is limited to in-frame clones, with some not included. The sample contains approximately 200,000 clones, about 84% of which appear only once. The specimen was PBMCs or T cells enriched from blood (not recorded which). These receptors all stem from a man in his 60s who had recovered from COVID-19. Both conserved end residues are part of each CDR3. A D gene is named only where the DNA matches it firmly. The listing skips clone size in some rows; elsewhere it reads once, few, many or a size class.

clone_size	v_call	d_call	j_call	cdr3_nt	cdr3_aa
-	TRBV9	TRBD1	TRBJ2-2	TGTGCCAGCAGCGCACCCCCCGCGAGAGCAGGGGGATTCACCGGGGAGCTGTTTTTT	CASSAPPARAGGFTGELFF
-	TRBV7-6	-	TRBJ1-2	TGTGCCAGCAGCTTAAACGGAGATTCTAGCTACACCTTC	CASSLNGDSSYTF
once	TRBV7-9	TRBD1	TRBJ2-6	TGTGCCAGCAGCATATGGACAGGATTTATCTCTGGGGCCAACGTCCTGACTTTC	CASSIWTGFISGANVLTF
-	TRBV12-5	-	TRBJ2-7	TGTGCTAGTGGTTTGGTCGGTCAGGGAGGCCACGAGCAGTACTTC	CASGLVGQGGHEQYF
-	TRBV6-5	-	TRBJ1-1	TGTGCCAGCAGTTACTCGTCAGGGGTCCTCGTTCGAGCTTTCTTT	CASSYSSGVLVRAFF
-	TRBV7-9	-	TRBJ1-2	TGTGCCAGCAGCACGACAATAACAGGGTATGGCTACACCTTC	CASSTTITGYGYTF
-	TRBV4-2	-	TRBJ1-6	TGTGCCAGCAGCCAAGAAAACCGAGGCTACTCACCCCTCCACTTT	CASSQENRGYSPLHF
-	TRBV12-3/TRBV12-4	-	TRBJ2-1	TGTGCCAGCAGTTTAGACAGGCCCCCGCAGTTCTTC	CASSLDRPPQFF
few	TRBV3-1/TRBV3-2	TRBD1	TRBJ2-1	TGTGCCAGCAGCCCAGGACAGGGGGCCGATGAGCAGTTCTTC	CASSPGQGADEQFF
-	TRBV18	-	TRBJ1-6	TGTGCCAGCTCCCCCCTTCGGGGGGAGAATTCACCCCTCCACTTT	CASSPLRGENSPLHF
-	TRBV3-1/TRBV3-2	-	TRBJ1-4	TGTGCCAGCAGCAACAGGGTGGTAGATGAAAAACTGTTTTTT	CASSNRVVDEKLFF
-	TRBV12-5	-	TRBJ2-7	TGTGCTAGTGGTTTGGTAACGAGGGGTCTGGAGCCCGGGAGTTACGAGCAGTACTTC	CASGLVTRGLEPGSYEQYF
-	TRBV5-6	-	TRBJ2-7	TGTGCCAGCAGCTTGGGGGCTTACGAGCAGTACTTC	CASSLGAYEQYF
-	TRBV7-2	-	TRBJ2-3	TGTGCCAGCAGCTTAGAGGGGGTCACAGATACGCAGTATTTT	CASSLEGVTDTQYF
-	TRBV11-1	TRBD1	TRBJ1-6	TGTGCCAGCAGCACCTCGACAGGGCCTAATTCACCCCTCCACTTT	CASSTSTGPNSPLHF
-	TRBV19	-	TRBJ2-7	TGTGCCAGTAGTGTCCGACAGGGAGGATACGAGCAGTACTTC	CASSVRQGGYEQYF
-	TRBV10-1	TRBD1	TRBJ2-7	TGCGCCAGCAGCACGACAGGGAACCCATCCTTGGAGCAGTACTTC	CASSTTGNPSLEQYF
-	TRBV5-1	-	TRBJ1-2	TGCGCCAGCAGCACGGACAGCCCTGACTATGGCTACACCTTC	CASSTDSPDYGYTF
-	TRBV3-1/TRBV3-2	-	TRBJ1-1	TGTGCCAGCAGCCAAGAGGGATACAGGGATGTAGCTTTCTTT	CASSQEGYRDVAFF
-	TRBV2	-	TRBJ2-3	TGTGCCAGCAGTGAAGCGGGAGCCGGCACAGATACGCAGTATTTT	CASSEAGAGTDTQYF
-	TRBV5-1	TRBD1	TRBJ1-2	TGCGCCAGCAGCCCCGGGACAGGGAGGGCGAACTATGGCTACACCTTC	CASSPGTGRANYGYTF
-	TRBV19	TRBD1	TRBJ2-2	TGTGCCAGTAGTACGACAGGGGGTACCGGGGAGCTGTTTTTT	CASSTTGGTGELFF
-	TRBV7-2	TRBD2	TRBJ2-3	TGTGCCAGCAGCTTAGTTAGCGGGGTCACAGATACGCAGTATTTT	CASSLVSGVTDTQYF
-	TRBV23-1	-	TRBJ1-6	TGCGCCAGCAGTCTCGGGTCCTATAATTCACCCCTCCACTTT	CASSLGSYNSPLHF
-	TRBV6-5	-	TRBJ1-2	TGTGCCAGCAGTTACTTGGCAGGGAACTATGGCTACACCTTC	CASSYLAGNYGYTF
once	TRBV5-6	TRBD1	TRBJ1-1	TGTGCCAGCAGCTCACGACAGGGCAAGATGAACACTGAAGCTTTCTTT	CASSSRQGKMNTEAFF
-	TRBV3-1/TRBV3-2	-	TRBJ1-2	TGTGCCAGCAGCCAAAGTTCGGGGGGCGGTGGCTACACCTTC	CASSQSSGGGGYTF
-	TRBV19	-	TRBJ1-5	TGTGCCAGTAGTATAGGGACACGGAATCAGCCCCAGCATTTT	CASSIGTRNQPQHF
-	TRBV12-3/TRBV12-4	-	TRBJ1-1	TGTGCCAGCACCCTTGGACAGAACACTGAAGCTTTCTTT	CASTLGQNTEAFF
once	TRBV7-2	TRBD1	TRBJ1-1	TGTGCCAGCAGCGAGAGACAGGGAAGAGTGGCTTTCTTT	CASSERQGRVAFF
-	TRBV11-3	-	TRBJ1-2	TGTGCCAGCAGCTTAACAGGCCGCTATGGCTACACCTTC	CASSLTGRYGYTF
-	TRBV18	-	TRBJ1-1	TGTGCCAGCTCAGGTCAGGGAGGCACTGAAGCTTTCTTT	CASSGQGGTEAFF
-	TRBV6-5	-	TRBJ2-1	TGTGCCAGCAGTCGTCAGGGCAGGGGATGGAATGAGCAGTTCTTC	CASSRQGRGWNEQFF
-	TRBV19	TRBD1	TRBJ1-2	TGTGCCAGTAACTGGGACAGGGGCTCCTCGAACTATGGCTACACCTTC	CASNWDRGSSNYGYTF
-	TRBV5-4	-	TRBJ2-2	TGTGCCAGCAGACCGGGGACACCTGACACCGGGGAGCTGTTTTTT	CASRPGTPDTGELFF
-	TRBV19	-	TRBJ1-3	TGTGCCAGTAGTATACCTCGACAGACGAGCGGAAACACCATATATTTT	CASSIPRQTSGNTIYF
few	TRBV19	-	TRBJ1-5	TGTGCCAGCCAACGGAGGGACGGGGAGAATCAGCCCCAGCATTTT	CASQRRDGENQPQHF
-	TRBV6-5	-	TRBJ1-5	TGTGCCAGCGGAGGGGATGGGGGGTTGAGTCAGCCCCAGCATTTT	CASGGDGGLSQPQHF
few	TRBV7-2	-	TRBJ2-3	TGTGCCAGCAGCTTACAAGGGGGGGCATCTGATACGCAGTATTTT	CASSLQGGASDTQYF
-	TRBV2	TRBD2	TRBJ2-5	TGTGCCAGCAGTGAAGCGGGGGTAGCGGGGGAAGAGACCCAGTACTTC	CASSEAGVAGEETQYF
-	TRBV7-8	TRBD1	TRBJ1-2	TGTGCCAGCAGCTTAGCGCCTATGGGACAGGCGTACTATGGCTACACCTTC	CASSLAPMGQAYYGYTF
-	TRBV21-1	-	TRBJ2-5	TGTGCCAGCAGCAAATCGGCGACGCGGGGGGGGACAGAGACCCAGTACTTC	CASSKSATRGGTETQYF
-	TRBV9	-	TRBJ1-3	TGTGCCAGCACCGTAGATCCAGGGTCGGGAAACACCATATATTTT	CASTVDPGSGNTIYF
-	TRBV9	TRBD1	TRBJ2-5	TGTGCCAGCGGCAAGGGGCAGGGGGCTCTAGAGACCCAGTACTTC	CASGKGQGALETQYF
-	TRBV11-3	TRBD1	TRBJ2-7	TGTGCCAGCAGCACCCTTACAGGGGGAGAGCAGTACTTC	CASSTLTGGEQYF
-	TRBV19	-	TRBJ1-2	TGTGCCAGTAGTTCAGGGCCGTCTAACTATGGCTACACCTTC	CASSSGPSNYGYTF
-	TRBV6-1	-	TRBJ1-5	TGTGCCAGCAGTGCTACCCGGAACCGGGGCAATCAGCCCCAGCATTTT	CASSATRNRGNQPQHF
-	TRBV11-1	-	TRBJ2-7	TGTGCCAGCAGCTTAGCGCTCGAGGGTTACGAGCAGTACTTC	CASSLALEGYEQYF
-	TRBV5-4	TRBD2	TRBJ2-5	TGTGCCAGCAGGGCAGGACTAGCGGGGGAAGAGACCCAGTACTTC	CASRAGLAGEETQYF
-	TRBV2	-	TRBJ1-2	TGTGCCAGCAGTGGCCGGCAGGGCGGATGGGATGGCTACACCTTC	CASSGRQGGWDGYTF
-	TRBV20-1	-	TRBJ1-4	TGCAGTGCTAGTCCCGGGCAGGGAAATGAAAAACTGTTTTTT	CSASPGQGNEKLFF
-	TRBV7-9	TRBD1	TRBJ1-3	TGTGCCAGCAGCTCCGAGGACAGGGCGGGAAATTTT	CASSSEDRAGNF
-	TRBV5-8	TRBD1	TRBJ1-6	TGTGCCAGCAGCTTAGGGACAGCCTATAATTCACCCCTCCACTTT	CASSLGTAYNSPLHF
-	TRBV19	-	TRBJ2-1	TGTGCCAGTAGTATAGTGGGGGCGGCGGGTGAGCAGTTCTTC	CASSIVGAAGEQFF
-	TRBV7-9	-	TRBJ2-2	TGTGCCAGCAGCCCATCAGCCGGGGGGCTAGGCACCGGGGAGCTGTTTTTT	CASSPSAGGLGTGELFF
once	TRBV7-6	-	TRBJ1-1	TGTGCCAGCAGCTTATTGGCGGATTCGAGCACTGAAGCTTTCTTT	CASSLLADSSTEAFF
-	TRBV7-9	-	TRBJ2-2	TGTGCCAGCAGCTTAGAATGGCACAGACTAAACACCGGGGAGCTGTTTTTT	CASSLEWHRLNTGELFF
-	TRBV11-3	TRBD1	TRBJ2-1	TGTGCCAGCAGCGACGGACAGGGGGTTTACAATGAGCAGTTCTTC	CASSDGQGVYNEQFF
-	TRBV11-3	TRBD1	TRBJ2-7	TGTGCCAGCAGCTTTGGTCGGACAGGGGTGGACGAGCAGTACTTC	CASSFGRTGVDEQYF